A single T cell receptor (beta chain) is shown here with its context. Its antigen is not known. This sample is part of a study of siplizumab effects on memory and regulatory T cells. Study-wide findings and caveats: Contribution to the alloresponse seemed major for naive T cells, which also seemed more diverse than memory cells. Mapping to unstimulated subsets was achieved for only a minor fraction of alloreactive clones. Controls showed an average of roughly 27% Treg-derived mappable alloreactive CD4+ clones, while siplizumab showed 55% to 80%.

Some 93,000 TCR templates per sample were sequenced. Assay: immunoSEQ multiplex PCR; the TCRdb copy retains only in-frame clones and omits some. The table has about 110,000 clones, roughly 92% seen once. The TCR originated in a human donor in good health. Specimen: CD4+ T cells sorted from blood.

CDR3 loop: CASSPRTSGGQETQYF. CDR3 coding DNA: TGTGCCAGTAGTCCCCGGACTAGCGGGGGGCAAGAGACCCAGTACTTC. This sequence joins TRBV19 and TRBJ2-5; TRBD2 aligns across 14 bases. The V gene end was trimmed by 5 bases and the J gene end by 2 bases; junction bases not matched to a gene: 4. This CDR3 contains 16 residues. The V gene's germline CDR1 is LNHDA and CDR2 SQIVND (reference sequence).